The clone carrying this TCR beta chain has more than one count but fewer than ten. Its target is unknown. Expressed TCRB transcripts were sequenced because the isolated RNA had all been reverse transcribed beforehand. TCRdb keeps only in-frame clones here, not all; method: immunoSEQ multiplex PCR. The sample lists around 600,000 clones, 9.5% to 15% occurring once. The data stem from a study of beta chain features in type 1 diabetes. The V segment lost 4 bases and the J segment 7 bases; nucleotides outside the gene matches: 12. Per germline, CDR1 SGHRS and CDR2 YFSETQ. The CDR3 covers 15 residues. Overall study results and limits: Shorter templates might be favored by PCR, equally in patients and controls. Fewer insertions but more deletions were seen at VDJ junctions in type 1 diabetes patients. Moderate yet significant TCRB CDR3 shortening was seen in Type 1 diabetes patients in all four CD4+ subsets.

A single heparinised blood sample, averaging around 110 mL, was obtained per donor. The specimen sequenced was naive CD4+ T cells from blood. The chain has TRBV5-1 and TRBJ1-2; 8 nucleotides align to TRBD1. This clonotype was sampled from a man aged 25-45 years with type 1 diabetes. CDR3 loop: CASSPPAGGSSGYTF. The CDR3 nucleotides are TGCGCCAGCAGCCCTCCCGCAGGGGGCTCTTCTGGCTACACCTTC.